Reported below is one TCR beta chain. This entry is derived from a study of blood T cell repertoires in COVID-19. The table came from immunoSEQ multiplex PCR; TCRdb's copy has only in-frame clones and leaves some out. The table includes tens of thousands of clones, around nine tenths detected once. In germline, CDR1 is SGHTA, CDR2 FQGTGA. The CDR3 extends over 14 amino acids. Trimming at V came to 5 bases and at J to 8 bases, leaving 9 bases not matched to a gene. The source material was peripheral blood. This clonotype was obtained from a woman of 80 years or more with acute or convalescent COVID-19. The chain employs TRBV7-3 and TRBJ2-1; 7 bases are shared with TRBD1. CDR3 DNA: TGTGCCAGCAGCCTCCGGGCAGGGACAGATGAGCAGTTCTTC. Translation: CASSLRAGTDEQFF.